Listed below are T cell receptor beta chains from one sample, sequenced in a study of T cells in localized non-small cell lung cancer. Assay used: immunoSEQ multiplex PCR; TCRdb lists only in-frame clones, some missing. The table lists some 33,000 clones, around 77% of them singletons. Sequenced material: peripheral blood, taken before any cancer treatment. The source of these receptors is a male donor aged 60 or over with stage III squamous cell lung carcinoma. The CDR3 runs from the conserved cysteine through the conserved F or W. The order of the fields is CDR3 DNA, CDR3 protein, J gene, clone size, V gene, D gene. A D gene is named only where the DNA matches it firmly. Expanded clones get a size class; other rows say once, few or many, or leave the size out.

CDR3 DNA: TGTGCCAGCTCACCTGGAGGGAACACTGAAGCTTTCTTT
CDR3 protein: CASSPGGNTEAFF
J gene: TRBJ1-1
clone size: .
V gene: TRBV18
D gene: .

CDR3 DNA: TGTGCTAGCAGCCGTACCCCCAACAATGAGCAGTTCTTC
CDR3 protein: CASSRTPNNEQFF
J gene: TRBJ2-1
clone size: .
V gene: TRBV7-7
D gene: .

CDR3 DNA: TGTGCCAGCAGCCCCGAAATGAACAGGGGGAACACTGAAGCTTTCTTT
CDR3 protein: CASSPEMNRGNTEAFF
J gene: TRBJ1-1
clone size: .
V gene: TRBV7-8
D gene: TRBD1

CDR3 DNA: TGTGCCAGCTCGGGTAGCGGGGGAGAGACCCAGTACTTC
CDR3 protein: CASSGSGGETQYF
J gene: TRBJ2-5
clone size: .
V gene: TRBV18
D gene: TRBD2

CDR3 DNA: TGTGCCAGCAGTCCCCGAGCGGGGGCCCTTCAAGAGACCCAGTACTTC
CDR3 protein: CASSPRAGALQETQYF
J gene: TRBJ2-5
clone size: .
V gene: TRBV27
D gene: TRBD2

CDR3 DNA: TGCAGCGTTGAAGGGTCGGACAGGGAGTCCCAGCATTTT
CDR3 protein: CSVEGSDRESQHF
J gene: TRBJ1-5
clone size: .
V gene: TRBV29-1
D gene: TRBD1

CDR3 DNA: TGTGCCAGCAGCTCCGGCGGGACAGGGGGCCGGGGCTACACCTTC
CDR3 protein: CASSSGGTGGRGYTF
J gene: TRBJ1-2
clone size: .
V gene: TRBV5-4
D gene: TRBD1

CDR3 DNA: TGTGCCAGCAGCTTAAGTATGAGGACAGCAACCTACGAGCAGTACTTC
CDR3 protein: CASSLSMRTATYEQYF
J gene: TRBJ2-7
clone size: few
V gene: TRBV2
D gene: .

CDR3 DNA: TGCAGCGTTGTAAAGGCCCGCGACAGGGACGGAAACACCGGGGAGCTGTTTTTT
CDR3 protein: CSVVKARDRDGNTGELFF
J gene: TRBJ2-2
clone size: .
V gene: TRBV29-1
D gene: TRBD1

CDR3 DNA: TGTGCCAGCAGCTTGGATGCAGGGGCCCATCAGCCCCAGCATTTT
CDR3 protein: CASSLDAGAHQPQHF
J gene: TRBJ1-5
clone size: few
V gene: TRBV5-4
D gene: .

CDR3 DNA: TGTGCCAGTAGCGGGAGCTCCTACAATGAGCAGTTCTTC
CDR3 protein: CASSGSSYNEQFF
J gene: TRBJ2-1
clone size: .
V gene: TRBV19
D gene: .

CDR3 DNA: TGTGCCACCAGTTTACAAGTGAACACTGAAGCTTTCTTT
CDR3 protein: CATSLQVNTEAFF
J gene: TRBJ1-1
clone size: .
V gene: TRBV27
D gene: .

CDR3 DNA: TGTGCCAGCAGCTTAGGACAGGGGGCGCGCCACACTGAAGCTTTCTTT
CDR3 protein: CASSLGQGARHTEAFF
J gene: TRBJ1-1
clone size: .
V gene: TRBV11-2
D gene: TRBD1

CDR3 DNA: TGTGCCAGCAGCTCCGGGACAGGGGTTAACATTCAGTACTTC
CDR3 protein: CASSSGTGVNIQYF
J gene: TRBJ2-4
clone size: .
V gene: TRBV28
D gene: TRBD1

CDR3 DNA: TGTGCCAGCAGTTTGATGGGACAGAGGGACTTC
CDR3 protein: CASSLMGQRDF
J gene: TRBJ2-7
clone size: .
V gene: TRBV28
D gene: TRBD1

CDR3 DNA: TGTGCCAGCAGTCCGACAGGGCTGGATCAGCCCCAGCATTTT
CDR3 protein: CASSPTGLDQPQHF
J gene: TRBJ1-5
clone size: .
V gene: TRBV6-5
D gene: TRBD1

CDR3 DNA: TGTGCCAGCAGCATTAGTGGTTCCGCGGGGTACGAGCAGTACTTC
CDR3 protein: CASSISGSAGYEQYF
J gene: TRBJ2-7
clone size: .
V gene: TRBV7-2
D gene: .

CDR3 DNA: TGTGCCAGCAGCTCCACCCGGGACAGGGCGTCCTACAATGAGCAGTTCTTC
CDR3 protein: CASSSTRDRASYNEQFF
J gene: TRBJ2-1
clone size: .
V gene: TRBV7-9
D gene: TRBD1

CDR3 DNA: TGTGCCAGCAGCGTGGTAGCGGGGAGAAAAGAGACCCAGTACTTC
CDR3 protein: CASSVVAGRKETQYF
J gene: TRBJ2-5
clone size: .
V gene: TRBV9
D gene: TRBD2

CDR3 DNA: TGTGCCAGCTCCCCGAAAGGGGGTATTTCGACTGAAGCTTTCTTT
CDR3 protein: CASSPKGGISTEAFF
J gene: TRBJ1-1
clone size: .
V gene: TRBV18
D gene: .

CDR3 DNA: TGTGCCAGCAGCTCCACGGGACGTATGAACACTGAAGCTTTCTTT
CDR3 protein: CASSSTGRMNTEAFF
J gene: TRBJ1-1
clone size: few
V gene: TRBV7-9
D gene: .

CDR3 DNA: TGTGCCAGCAGTGAAGACGATCAGGGGGAGCTGTTTTTT
CDR3 protein: CASSEDDQGELFF
J gene: TRBJ2-2
clone size: .
V gene: TRBV6-1
D gene: .

CDR3 DNA: TGTGCCAGTAGTATAGAGCTTGGACTAGCATCCTACAATGAGCAGTTCTTC
CDR3 protein: CASSIELGLASYNEQFF
J gene: TRBJ2-1
clone size: .
V gene: TRBV19
D gene: TRBD2

CDR3 DNA: TGTGCCAGCAGGACCGCCCCGAACACTGAAGCTTTCTTT
CDR3 protein: CASRTAPNTEAFF
J gene: TRBJ1-1
clone size: medium-sized
V gene: TRBV2
D gene: .

CDR3 DNA: TGTGCCAGCAGTTTCCGGGACTATGGCTACACCTTC
CDR3 protein: CASSFRDYGYTF
J gene: TRBJ1-2
clone size: once
V gene: TRBV28
D gene: .

CDR3 DNA: TGTGCCAGCAGCGTAGGACAGTACTCTGGAAACACCATATATTTT
CDR3 protein: CASSVGQYSGNTIYF
J gene: TRBJ1-3
clone size: medium-sized
V gene: TRBV9
D gene: .

CDR3 DNA: TGTGCCAGCAGGTCTGGGGGGGTGGGGGTATACGAGCAGTACTTC
CDR3 protein: CASRSGGVGVYEQYF
J gene: TRBJ2-7
clone size: .
V gene: TRBV6-6
D gene: TRBD2

CDR3 DNA: TGTGCCAGCAGTATCGGGACGGGACGGTCCGGGGAGCTGTTTTTT
CDR3 protein: CASSIGTGRSGELFF
J gene: TRBJ2-2
clone size: .
V gene: TRBV7-3
D gene: .

CDR3 DNA: TGTGCCAGCAGCTCGTACAGGGTGAATACGCAGTATTTT
CDR3 protein: CASSSYRVNTQYF
J gene: TRBJ2-3
clone size: .
V gene: TRBV5-5
D gene: .

CDR3 DNA: TGCGCCAGCAGCGAACGTGGCGCTCGAAACACCATATATTTT
CDR3 protein: CASSERGARNTIYF
J gene: TRBJ1-3
clone size: .
V gene: TRBV5-1
D gene: .

CDR3 DNA: TGTGCCAGCAGCTTAGTTGCGACAGGGGTCGATACGCAGTATTTT
CDR3 protein: CASSLVATGVDTQYF
J gene: TRBJ2-3
clone size: .
V gene: TRBV7-6
D gene: TRBD1

CDR3 DNA: TGCGCCAGCAGCCAAGGGCCGAGAGGGGTTGGACCTGGCTACACCTTC
CDR3 protein: CASSQGPRGVGPGYTF
J gene: TRBJ1-2
clone size: .
V gene: TRBV4-3
D gene: .

CDR3 DNA: TGTGCCTGTCTTTCGGGACCGGGGTTCGGCGAGCAGTACTTC
CDR3 protein: CACLSGPGFGEQYF
J gene: TRBJ2-7
clone size: few
V gene: TRBV30
D gene: .

CDR3 DNA: TGTGCCAGTATGGATTTGGGCCTCCAAAACATTCAGTACTTC
CDR3 protein: CASMDLGLQNIQYF
J gene: TRBJ2-4
clone size: few
V gene: TRBV19
D gene: .

CDR3 DNA: TGTGCCAGCAGTTACGGCGGGGACTCCTACAATGAGCAGTTCTTC
CDR3 protein: CASSYGGDSYNEQFF
J gene: TRBJ2-1
clone size: .
V gene: TRBV6-5
D gene: .

CDR3 DNA: TGTGCCAGCAGTTTACAGAGACCCCCCTACGAGCAGTACTTC
CDR3 protein: CASSLQRPPYEQYF
J gene: TRBJ2-7
clone size: .
V gene: TRBV28
D gene: .

CDR3 DNA: TGTGCCAGTAGAGAGGCTCTCGGGCTCCTCTATGGCTACACCTTC
CDR3 protein: CASREALGLLYGYTF
J gene: TRBJ1-2
clone size: .
V gene: TRBV19
D gene: .

CDR3 DNA: TGTGCCAGCAGTTTATGGACCTCACTCACCGGGGAGCTGTTTTTT
CDR3 protein: CASSLWTSLTGELFF
J gene: TRBJ2-2
clone size: .
V gene: TRBV27
D gene: .

CDR3 DNA: TGTGCCATCAGCGCCGGGTACGAGCAGTACTTC
CDR3 protein: CAISAGYEQYF
J gene: TRBJ2-7
clone size: .
V gene: TRBV10-3
D gene: .

CDR3 DNA: TGTGCCAGCAGTGTAGCGGCGGGGAACACTGAAGCTTTCTTT
CDR3 protein: CASSVAAGNTEAFF
J gene: TRBJ1-1
clone size: .
V gene: TRBV2
D gene: .

CDR3 DNA: TGTGCCAGCAGCCCTGGAGTGGGTGGCTACACCTTC
CDR3 protein: CASSPGVGGYTF
J gene: TRBJ1-2
clone size: .
V gene: TRBV5-5
D gene: .

CDR3 DNA: TGTGCCAGCTCACCACCGGGGGATGAGCAGTTCTTC
CDR3 protein: CASSPPGDEQFF
J gene: TRBJ2-1
clone size: .
V gene: TRBV18
D gene: .

CDR3 DNA: TGTGCCAGCAGCTTTGGACAGTCCTACAATGAGCAGTTCTTC
CDR3 protein: CASSFGQSYNEQFF
J gene: TRBJ2-1
clone size: .
V gene: TRBV7-2
D gene: .

CDR3 DNA: TGTGCCAGCAGGGAACTAGCGGTCCAAGAGACCCAGTACTTC
CDR3 protein: CASRELAVQETQYF
J gene: TRBJ2-5
clone size: .
V gene: TRBV28
D gene: TRBD2

CDR3 DNA: TGTGCCAGCAGCATTACTTTCTTC
CDR3 protein: CASSITFF
J gene: TRBJ2-4
clone size: .
V gene: TRBV9
D gene: .

CDR3 DNA: TGTGCCAGCCGCCCATTGGTAGGCGGGAGTCACAATGAGCAGTTCTTC
CDR3 protein: CASRPLVGGSHNEQFF
J gene: TRBJ2-1
clone size: .
V gene: TRBV28
D gene: TRBD2

CDR3 DNA: TGTGCCAGCAGCTTTACTCGGGACATTTTGAATGAGCAGTTCTTC
CDR3 protein: CASSFTRDILNEQFF
J gene: TRBJ2-1
clone size: few
V gene: TRBV5-6
D gene: .

CDR3 DNA: TGTGCCAGCAGCCTTTTCGGGACAAGGAACACCGGGGAGCTGTTTTTT
CDR3 protein: CASSLFGTRNTGELFF
J gene: TRBJ2-2
clone size: .
V gene: TRBV7-3
D gene: .

CDR3 DNA: TGTGCCAGCATCTCACTAGGTACAGATACGCAGTATTTT
CDR3 protein: CASISLGTDTQYF
J gene: TRBJ2-3
clone size: .
V gene: TRBV28
D gene: .

CDR3 DNA: TGTGCCAGCAGCTTCCGACAGCGTCCTAACTATGGCTACACCTTC
CDR3 protein: CASSFRQRPNYGYTF
J gene: TRBJ1-2
clone size: .
V gene: TRBV5-6
D gene: .

CDR3 DNA: TGTGCCAGCAGCTTAGAGGCGGCTAGCAATGAGCAGTTCTTC
CDR3 protein: CASSLEAASNEQFF
J gene: TRBJ2-1
clone size: .
V gene: TRBV7-8
D gene: .

CDR3 DNA: TGTGCCAGCAGTTTGTCCGGGACAGGCGGCGCTGAAGCTTTCTTT
CDR3 protein: CASSLSGTGGAEAFF
J gene: TRBJ1-1
clone size: .
V gene: TRBV28
D gene: TRBD1

CDR3 DNA: TGTGCCAGCTCACCGGGGGGTCAGCCCCAGCATTTT
CDR3 protein: CASSPGGQPQHF
J gene: TRBJ1-5
clone size: .
V gene: TRBV18
D gene: .

CDR3 DNA: TGTGCCAGCAGTTCTATGACAGGGGGCCACACTGAAGCTTTCTTT
CDR3 protein: CASSSMTGGHTEAFF
J gene: TRBJ1-1
clone size: .
V gene: TRBV27
D gene: TRBD1

CDR3 DNA: TGTGCCAGCTCACCACAGGGGGGGAATCAGCCCCAGCATTTT
CDR3 protein: CASSPQGGNQPQHF
J gene: TRBJ1-5
clone size: .
V gene: TRBV18
D gene: .